A single sample is the source of the 10 T cell receptor beta chains below, sequenced in a study of monozygotic twins with inflammatory bowel disease. TCRdb reprocessed the 5' RACE reads and keeps a single row for each CDR3 protein, giving no DNA. The sample has around 150,000 distinct CDR3 sequences. Sequenced input: blood. The receptors were sampled from a human donor with ulcerative colitis or Crohn's disease, or a healthy co-twin of an affected twin (not recorded which).

The chain joins TRBV3-1 to TRBJ2-6. The CDR3 has 17 amino acids. Per the germline V gene, CDR1 is LGHDT and CDR2 is YNNKEL (reference sequence). This CDR3 is CASSQDLGLTGANVLTF.

The genes are TRBV3-1 and TRBJ1-2; without DNA, the TCRdb call of TRBD1 cannot be checked. The CDR3 extends over 13 amino acids. Germline V CDR1 and CDR2: LGHDT, YNNKEL (reference sequence). CDR3 in amino acids: CASSLLGQKGYTF.

The J gene is TRBJ2-3, the V gene TRBV28; the TCRdb D gene call, TRBD2, has no DNA to confirm it. The CDR3 consists of 16 residues. In germline, CDR1 is MDHEN, CDR2 SYDVKM. The CDR3 region is CASSSASGIKTDTQYF.

The chain has TRBV3-1 and TRBJ1-5. Germline V gene lookup returns CDR1 LGHDT and CDR2 YNNKEL (reference sequence). The CDR3 spans 14 residues. The CDR3 spells CASSQDWGNQPQHF.

This chain links TRBV20-1 with TRBJ1-1; absent DNA, TCRdb's TRBD1 call cannot be checked. The CDR3 sequence is 12 residues long. CDR1 DFQATT and CDR2 SNEGSKA come from the germline V gene (reference sequence). The CDR3 loop reads CSAKTGNTEAFF.

The chain links TRBV11-3 to TRBJ1-4; without DNA, the TCRdb call of TRBD1 cannot be checked. Germline loops: CDR1 SGHNT, CDR2 YENEEA. The CDR3 totals 18 residues. The chain's CDR3 is CASSLPKGQGTTNEKLFF. Filled out from reference TRBV11-3 and TRBJ1-4, the complete variable domain reads EAGVVQSPRYKIIEKKQPVAFWCNPISGHNTLYWYLQNLGQGPELLIRYENEEAVDDSQLPKDRFSAERLKGVDSTLKIQPAELGDSAVYLCASSLPKGQGTTNEKLFFGSGTQLSVL.

The chain uses TRBV28 and TRBJ2-7; TCRdb's D call of TRBD1 is untestable without DNA. The V gene's germline CDR1 is MDHEN and CDR2 SYDVKM. This CDR3 is built from 12 residues. Here the CDR3 reads CASRPQRWEQYF.

The chain recombines TRBV24-1 with TRBJ2-2; TCRdb gives TRBD1 as the D gene, but with no DNA this cannot be confirmed. The length of the CDR3 is 16 residues. Germline V gene lookup returns CDR1 KGHDR and CDR2 SFDVKD. CDR3 sequence: CATSDQVRGNTGELFF.

The chain couples TRBV11-2 to TRBJ2-5; as DNA is missing, the TRBD2 call by TCRdb cannot be tested. CDR1 and CDR2 from the germline V gene are SGHAT and FQNNGV. The CDR3 totals 17 residues. The CDR3: CASSSITGGLTAETQYF.

V and J are TRBV10-3 and TRBJ1-1; TCRdb selects TRBD1, and the lack of DNA leaves this call unchecked. Germline V gene lookup returns CDR1 ENHRY and CDR2 SYGVKD. The CDR3 contains 15 residues. The CDR3: CAISEGGTVNTEAFF.